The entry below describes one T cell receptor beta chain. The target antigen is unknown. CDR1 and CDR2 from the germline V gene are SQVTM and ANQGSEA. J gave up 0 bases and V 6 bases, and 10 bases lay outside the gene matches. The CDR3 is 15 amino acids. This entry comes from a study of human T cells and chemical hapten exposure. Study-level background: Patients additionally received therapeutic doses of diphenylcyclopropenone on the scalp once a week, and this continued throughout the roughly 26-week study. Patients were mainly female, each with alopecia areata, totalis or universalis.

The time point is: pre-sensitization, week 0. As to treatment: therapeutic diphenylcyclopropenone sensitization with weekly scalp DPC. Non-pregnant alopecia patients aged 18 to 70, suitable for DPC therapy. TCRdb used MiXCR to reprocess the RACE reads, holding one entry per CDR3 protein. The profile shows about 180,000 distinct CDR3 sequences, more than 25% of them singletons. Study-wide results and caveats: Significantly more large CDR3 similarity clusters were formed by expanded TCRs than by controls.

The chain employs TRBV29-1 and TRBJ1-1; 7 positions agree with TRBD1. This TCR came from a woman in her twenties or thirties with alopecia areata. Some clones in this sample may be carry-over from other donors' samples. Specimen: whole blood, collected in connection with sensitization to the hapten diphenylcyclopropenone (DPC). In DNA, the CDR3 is TGCAGCGTCCACCGGGACAGAAGAATGAACACTGAAGCTTTCTTT. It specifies CSVHRDRRMNTEAFF.